This T cell receptor (beta chain) emerged from a study of T cell responses to AZD1222 COVID-19 vaccine. Study-level information: Second doses were pooled across both intervals (about 4 or about 12 weeks).

General study results and limits: Clonal diversity may have been underestimated, and the donors were mostly white British, with more females than males. AZD1222 recipients seropositive at baseline numbered only six.

Profiling relied on immunoSEQ multiplex PCR, and the TCRdb table lists in-frame clones only, not all of them. This table holds 100,000 to 150,000 clones, 85% to 90% found once. Comments on this clone: The antigen is not known.

CDR1 SGHKS and CDR2 YYEKEE come from the germline V gene (reference sequence). CDR3 size: 14 residues. V gave up 1 base and J gave up 4 bases, with 10 bases separating them. The J gene is TRBJ2-3, the V gene TRBV5-5, with D possibly being TRBD1 or TRBD2 (6 bases each). Sequencing used peripheral blood, obtained on day 0 of AZD1222 vaccination. This clonotype originated in an adult in good health. CDR3: CASSLSRGADTQYF. In DNA form, the CDR3 reads TGTGCCAGCAGCTTGAGTAGGGGGGCAGATACGCAGTATTTT.